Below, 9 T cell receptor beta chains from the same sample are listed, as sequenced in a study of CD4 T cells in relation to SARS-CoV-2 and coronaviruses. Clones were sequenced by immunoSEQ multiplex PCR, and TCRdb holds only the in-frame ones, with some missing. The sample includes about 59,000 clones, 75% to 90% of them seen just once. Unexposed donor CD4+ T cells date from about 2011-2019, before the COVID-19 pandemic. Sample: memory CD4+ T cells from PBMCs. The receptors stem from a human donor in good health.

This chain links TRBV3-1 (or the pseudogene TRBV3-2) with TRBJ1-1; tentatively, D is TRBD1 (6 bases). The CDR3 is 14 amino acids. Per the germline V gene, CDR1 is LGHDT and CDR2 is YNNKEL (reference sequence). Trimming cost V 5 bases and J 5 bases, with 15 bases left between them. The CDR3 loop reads CASSNLGGRTEAFF. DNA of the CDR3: TGTGCCAGCAGCAATCTAGGGGGAAGGACTGAAGCTTTCTTT.

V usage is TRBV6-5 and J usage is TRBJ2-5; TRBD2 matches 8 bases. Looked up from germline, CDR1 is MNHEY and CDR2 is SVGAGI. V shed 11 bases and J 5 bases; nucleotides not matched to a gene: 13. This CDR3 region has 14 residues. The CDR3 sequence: CAVAVGRGRETQYF. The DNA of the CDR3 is TGTGCCGTAGCTGTCGGGAGGGGTAGGGAGACCCAGTACTTC.

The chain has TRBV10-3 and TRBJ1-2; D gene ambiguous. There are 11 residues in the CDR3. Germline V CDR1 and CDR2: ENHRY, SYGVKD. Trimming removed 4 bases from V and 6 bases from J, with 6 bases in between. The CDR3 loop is CAISVGNGYTF. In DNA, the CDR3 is TGTGCCATCAGTGTAGGGAATGGCTACACCTTC.

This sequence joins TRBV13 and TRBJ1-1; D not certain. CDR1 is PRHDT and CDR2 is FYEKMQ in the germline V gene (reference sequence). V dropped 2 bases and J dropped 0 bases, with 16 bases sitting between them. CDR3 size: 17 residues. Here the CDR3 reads CASSLRMSEIMNTEAFF. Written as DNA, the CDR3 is TGTGCCAGCAGCTTAAGGATGTCAGAAATCATGAACACTGAAGCTTTCTTT.

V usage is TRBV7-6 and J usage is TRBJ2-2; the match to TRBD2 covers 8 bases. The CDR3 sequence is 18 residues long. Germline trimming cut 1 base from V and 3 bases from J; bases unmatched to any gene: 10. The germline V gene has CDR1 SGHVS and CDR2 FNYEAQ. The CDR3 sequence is CASSLEGPTSGHTGELFF. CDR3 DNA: TGTGCCAGCAGCTTAGAGGGTCCAACTAGCGGCCACACCGGGGAGCTGTTTTTT. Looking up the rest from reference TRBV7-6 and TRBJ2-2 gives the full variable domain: GAGVSQSPRYKVTKRGQDVALRCDPISGHVSLYWYRQALGQGPEFLTYFNYEAQQDKSGLPNDRFSAERPEGSISTLTIQRTEQRDSAMYRCASSLEGPTSGHTGELFFGEGSRLTVL.

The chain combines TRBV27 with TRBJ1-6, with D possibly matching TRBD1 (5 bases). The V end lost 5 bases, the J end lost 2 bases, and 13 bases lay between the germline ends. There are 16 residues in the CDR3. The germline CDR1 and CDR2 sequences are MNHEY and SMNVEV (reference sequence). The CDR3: CASSLEGIAYNSPLHF. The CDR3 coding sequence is TGTGCCAGCAGTCTTGAGGGGATAGCCTATAATTCACCCCTCCACTTT.

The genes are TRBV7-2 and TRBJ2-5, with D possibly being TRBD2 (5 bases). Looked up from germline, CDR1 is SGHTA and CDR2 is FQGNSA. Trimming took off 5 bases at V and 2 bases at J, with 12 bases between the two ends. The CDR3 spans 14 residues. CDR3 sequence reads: CASSPGYLQETQYF. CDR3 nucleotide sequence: TGTGCCAGCAGCCCGGGGTACCTGCAAGAGACCCAGTACTTC.

CDR3 DNA: TGTGCCAGCACACAAGCGGGGAACTCCTACAATGAGCAGTTCTTC. Its protein is CASTQAGNSYNEQFF. The genes are TRBV9 and TRBJ2-1; the match to TRBD2 covers 7 bases. The CDR3 runs to 15 residues. The J segment lost 0 bases and the V segment lost 6 bases, leaving 6 bases of the junction unmatched. Germline CDR1 reads SGDLS; CDR2 reads YYNGEE.

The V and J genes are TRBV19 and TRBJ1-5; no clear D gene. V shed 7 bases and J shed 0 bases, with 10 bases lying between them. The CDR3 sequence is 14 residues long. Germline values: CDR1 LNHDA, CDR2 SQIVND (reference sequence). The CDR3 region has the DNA TGTGCCAGTACCCTCAGGTATAGCAATCAGCCCCAGCATTTT. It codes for CASTLRYSNQPQHF. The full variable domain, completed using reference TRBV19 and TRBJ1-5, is DGGITQSPKYLFRKEGQNVTLSCEQNLNHDAMYWYRQDPGQGLRLIYYSQIVNDFQKGDIAEGYSVSREKKESFPLTVTSAQKNPTAFYLCASTLRYSNQPQHFGDGTRLSIL.